Listed below are T cell receptor beta chains from one sample, sequenced in a study of vaccination effects on CD4 cells after COVID-19. These receptors lack a known antigen. Clones were sequenced by immunoSEQ multiplex PCR, and TCRdb holds only the in-frame ones, with some missing. This sample has tens of thousands of clones, with around 69% found just once. This specimen consisted of CD4+ T cells from PBMCs cultured without peptide, obtained after COVID-19 vaccination. All receptors derive from a human donor who received a COVID-19 vaccine. The CDR3 runs from the conserved cysteine through the conserved F or W. Fields, in order: V gene, J gene, D gene, clone size, CDR3 protein, CDR3 DNA. The D gene is left open where the match is weak. The listing skips clone size in some rows; elsewhere it reads once, few, many or a size class.

v_gene: TRBV6-5
j_gene: TRBJ2-2
d_gene: .
abundance: .
CDR3aa: CASSYSVGTGELFF
CDR3nt: TGTGCCAGCAGTTACTCGGTGGGCACCGGGGAGCTGTTTTTT

v_gene: TRBV30
j_gene: TRBJ1-2
d_gene: .
abundance: .
CDR3aa: CAWSVQVTVYGYTF
CDR3nt: TGTGCCTGGAGTGTACAGGTGACGGTCTATGGCTACACCTTC

v_gene: TRBV14
j_gene: TRBJ2-5
d_gene: .
abundance: .
CDR3aa: CASSQDLGTRTETQYF
CDR3nt: TGTGCCAGCAGCCAAGATCTGGGGACCCGGACAGAGACCCAGTACTTC

v_gene: TRBV19
j_gene: TRBJ2-3
d_gene: .
abundance: .
CDR3aa: CASSYGLRADTQYF
CDR3nt: TGTGCCAGTAGTTACGGGCTTAGGGCAGATACGCAGTATTTT

v_gene: TRBV29-1
j_gene: TRBJ2-1
d_gene: .
abundance: .
CDR3aa: CSTSRGVSYNEQFF
CDR3nt: TGCAGCACTTCCAGGGGCGTCTCCTACAATGAGCAGTTCTTC

v_gene: TRBV12-3/TRBV12-4
j_gene: TRBJ1-3
d_gene: .
abundance: .
CDR3aa: CASSRAGNTIYF
CDR3nt: TGTGCCAGCAGTCGAGCTGGAAACACCATATATTTT

v_gene: TRBV7-3
j_gene: TRBJ2-3
d_gene: .
abundance: .
CDR3aa: CASSLVPANTQYF
CDR3nt: TGTGCCAGCAGCTTAGTGCCCGCCAATACGCAGTATTTT

v_gene: TRBV6-6
j_gene: TRBJ1-5
d_gene: .
abundance: .
CDR3aa: CASTYGPNQPQHF
CDR3nt: TGTGCCAGCACTTACGGACCCAATCAGCCCCAGCATTTT

v_gene: TRBV6-2/TRBV6-3
j_gene: TRBJ1-4
d_gene: TRBD1
abundance: .
CDR3aa: CASSYPAGGEKLFF
CDR3nt: TGTGCCAGCAGTTATCCGGCAGGGGGTGAAAAACTGTTTTTT

v_gene: TRBV12-5
j_gene: TRBJ1-1
d_gene: TRBD1
abundance: .
CDR3aa: CASGLPPGQGDTEAFF
CDR3nt: TGTGCTAGTGGTTTGCCCCCGGGACAGGGTGACACTGAAGCTTTCTTT

v_gene: TRBV18
j_gene: TRBJ1-5
d_gene: .
abundance: .
CDR3aa: CASSKRGDAQNQPQHF
CDR3nt: TGTGCCAGCTCCAAAAGGGGGGATGCCCAGAATCAGCCCCAGCATTTT

v_gene: TRBV27
j_gene: TRBJ1-1
d_gene: TRBD1
abundance: .
CDR3aa: CASGGQANTEAFF
CDR3nt: TGTGCCAGCGGGGGACAGGCGAACACTGAAGCTTTCTTT

v_gene: TRBV27
j_gene: TRBJ1-2
d_gene: .
abundance: few
CDR3aa: CASRPGQAGGYTF
CDR3nt: TGTGCCAGCAGGCCCGGCCAGGCCGGTGGCTACACCTTC

v_gene: TRBV7-9
j_gene: TRBJ1-1
d_gene: TRBD1
abundance: .
CDR3aa: CASSLNRGNTEAFF
CDR3nt: TGTGCCAGCAGCTTGAACAGGGGCAACACTGAAGCTTTCTTT

v_gene: TRBV29-1
j_gene: TRBJ1-5
d_gene: TRBD1
abundance: few
CDR3aa: CSVAAGTGRDQPQHF
CDR3nt: TGCAGCGTCGCCGCCGGGACAGGGAGAGATCAGCCCCAGCATTTT

v_gene: TRBV19
j_gene: TRBJ1-5
d_gene: .
abundance: .
CDR3aa: CASSKLSSFNQPQHF
CDR3nt: TGTGCCAGTAGTAAATTGAGCAGCTTCAATCAGCCCCAGCATTTT

v_gene: TRBV6-5
j_gene: TRBJ2-2
d_gene: TRBD1
abundance: .
CDR3aa: CASRGQGINTGELFF
CDR3nt: TGTGCCAGCAGAGGACAGGGGATCAACACCGGGGAGCTGTTTTTT

v_gene: TRBV9
j_gene: TRBJ2-3
d_gene: .
abundance: .
CDR3aa: CASSVGAGKRWDTQYF
CDR3nt: TGTGCCAGCAGCGTAGGGGCCGGGAAACGTTGGGATACGCAGTATTTT

v_gene: TRBV10-1
j_gene: TRBJ1-4
d_gene: .
abundance: .
CDR3aa: CASSDSEKLFF
CDR3nt: TGCGCCAGCAGTGACAGTGAAAAACTGTTTTTT

v_gene: TRBV10-1
j_gene: TRBJ1-6
d_gene: TRBD1
abundance: .
CDR3aa: CASSDGQGGSPLHF
CDR3nt: TGCGCCAGCAGCGATGGACAGGGCGGTTCACCCCTCCACTTT

v_gene: TRBV6-4
j_gene: TRBJ1-2
d_gene: .
abundance: .
CDR3aa: CASSDSIDSVYGYTF
CDR3nt: TGTGCCAGCAGTGACTCGATTGACAGCGTCTATGGCTACACCTTC

v_gene: TRBV5-1
j_gene: TRBJ1-1
d_gene: .
abundance: .
CDR3aa: CASSLGSVRITEAFF
CDR3nt: TGCGCCAGCAGCTTGGGGTCGGTAAGGATCACTGAAGCTTTCTTT

v_gene: TRBV6-6
j_gene: TRBJ2-3
d_gene: .
abundance: once
CDR3aa: CASSYSIVRGSDTQYF
CDR3nt: TGTGCCAGCAGTTACTCGATAGTCAGGGGTTCAGATACGCAGTATTTT

v_gene: TRBV5-4
j_gene: TRBJ2-2
d_gene: .
abundance: .
CDR3aa: CASSLVGGSNTGELFF
CDR3nt: TGTGCCAGCAGCTTGGTAGGGGGGTCGAACACCGGGGAGCTGTTTTTT

v_gene: TRBV5-3
j_gene: TRBJ1-5
d_gene: .
abundance: .
CDR3aa: CARSPSYLSNQPQHF
CDR3nt: TGTGCCAGAAGCCCAAGTTACCTTAGCAATCAGCCCCAGCATTTT

v_gene: TRBV30
j_gene: TRBJ2-3
d_gene: TRBD2
abundance: few
CDR3aa: CAWSVGLAGETDTQYF
CDR3nt: TGTGCCTGGAGTGTAGGCCTAGCGGGGGAGACAGATACGCAGTATTTT

v_gene: TRBV30
j_gene: TRBJ1-2
d_gene: .
abundance: .
CDR3aa: CAWSVRRSTNYGYTF
CDR3nt: TGTGCCTGGAGTGTAAGACGGTCTACTAACTATGGCTACACCTTC

v_gene: TRBV18
j_gene: TRBJ2-3
d_gene: .
abundance: .
CDR3aa: CASSPRYTGTVTDTQYF
CDR3nt: TGTGCCAGCTCACCACGATACACGGGAACCGTTACAGATACGCAGTATTTT

v_gene: TRBV27
j_gene: TRBJ1-2
d_gene: .
abundance: .
CDR3aa: CASSSASRSGGGYTF
CDR3nt: TGTGCCAGCAGTTCGGCCTCCCGGTCCGGGGGAGGCTACACCTTC

v_gene: TRBV29-1
j_gene: TRBJ2-2
d_gene: TRBD1
abundance: .
CDR3aa: CSVEVRGQGELFF
CDR3nt: TGCAGCGTTGAGGTCAGGGGGCAGGGGGAGCTGTTTTTT

v_gene: TRBV10-3
j_gene: TRBJ1-1
d_gene: .
abundance: .
CDR3aa: CAISESSSRDTEAFF
CDR3nt: TGTGCCATCAGTGAGTCATCGTCCCGAGACACTGAAGCTTTCTTT

v_gene: TRBV7-2
j_gene: TRBJ1-6
d_gene: .
abundance: .
CDR3aa: CASSLLAYSPLHF
CDR3nt: TGTGCCAGCAGCTTATTGGCCTATTCACCCCTCCACTTT

v_gene: TRBV5-6
j_gene: TRBJ1-1
d_gene: .
abundance: .
CDR3aa: CASSKQRLRGTEAFF
CDR3nt: TGTGCCAGCAGCAAGCAAAGGCTTCGGGGAACTGAAGCTTTCTTT

v_gene: TRBV3-1/TRBV3-2
j_gene: TRBJ1-2
d_gene: TRBD1
abundance: .
CDR3aa: CASSQRDRVFGNGYTF
CDR3nt: TGTGCCAGCAGCCAGAGGGACAGGGTGTTTGGGAATGGCTACACCTTC

v_gene: TRBV2
j_gene: TRBJ1-5
d_gene: .
abundance: .
CDR3aa: CASSEEAGSNQPQHF
CDR3nt: TGTGCCAGCAGTGAAGAGGCAGGCAGCAATCAGCCCCAGCATTTT

v_gene: TRBV27
j_gene: TRBJ1-1
d_gene: .
abundance: .
CDR3aa: CASSFWADSKGTEAFF
CDR3nt: TGTGCCAGCAGTTTTTGGGCCGACTCTAAGGGTACTGAAGCTTTCTTT

v_gene: TRBV5-1
j_gene: TRBJ1-5
d_gene: .
abundance: .
CDR3aa: CASSLVPGTNQPQHF
CDR3nt: TGCGCCAGCAGCTTGGTGCCCGGGACAAACCAGCCCCAGCATTTT

v_gene: TRBV6-6
j_gene: TRBJ1-4
d_gene: .
abundance: .
CDR3aa: CASSLDGDEKLFF
CDR3nt: TGTGCCAGCAGCCTGGACGGGGATGAAAAACTGTTTTTT

v_gene: TRBV24-1
j_gene: TRBJ2-5
d_gene: .
abundance: .
CDR3aa: CATSDPGAPETQYF
CDR3nt: TGTGCCACCAGTGACCCCGGGGCCCCGGAGACCCAGTACTTC

v_gene: TRBV11-3
j_gene: TRBJ2-5
d_gene: .
abundance: .
CDR3aa: CASSLGTTLRETQYF
CDR3nt: TGTGCCAGCAGCTTAGGCACTACCCTGAGGGAGACCCAGTACTTC

v_gene: TRBV5-1
j_gene: TRBJ2-1
d_gene: TRBD2
abundance: once
CDR3aa: CASSLVSGLEDEQFF
CDR3nt: TGCGCCAGCAGCTTGGTATCCGGACTAGAAGATGAGCAGTTCTTC

v_gene: TRBV24-1
j_gene: TRBJ1-4
d_gene: TRBD1
abundance: .
CDR3aa: CATSDSRDRGLTNEKLFF
CDR3nt: TGTGCCACCAGTGATTCCCGGGACAGGGGGTTAACTAATGAAAAACTGTTTTTT

v_gene: TRBV19
j_gene: TRBJ2-5
d_gene: .
abundance: .
CDR3aa: CASSTPPPRQTQYF
CDR3nt: TGTGCCAGTAGTACACCCCCGCCGAGGCAGACCCAGTACTTC

v_gene: TRBV11-1
j_gene: TRBJ2-5
d_gene: .
abundance: .
CDR3aa: CASSQSPGEETQYF
CDR3nt: TGTGCCAGCAGCCAATCGCCGGGGGAAGAGACCCAGTACTTC

v_gene: TRBV5-1
j_gene: TRBJ1-2
d_gene: TRBD1
abundance: .
CDR3aa: CASSYGGTGALRDYTF
CDR3nt: TGCGCCAGCAGCTATGGGGGAACAGGGGCCCTTCGAGACTACACCTTC

v_gene: TRBV5-6
j_gene: TRBJ2-2
d_gene: TRBD1
abundance: .
CDR3aa: CASSSGTGGWRELFF
CDR3nt: TGTGCCAGCAGCTCCGGGACAGGGGGTTGGCGGGAGCTGTTTTTT

v_gene: TRBV28
j_gene: TRBJ1-2
d_gene: .
abundance: .
CDR3aa: CASSFSLTNYGYTF
CDR3nt: TGTGCCAGCAGTTTCTCGCTAACTAACTATGGCTACACCTTC

v_gene: TRBV19
j_gene: TRBJ1-5
d_gene: TRBD1
abundance: .
CDR3aa: CASSIANRGDQPQHF
CDR3nt: TGTGCCAGTAGTATCGCTAACAGGGGCGATCAGCCCCAGCATTTT

v_gene: TRBV5-6
j_gene: TRBJ2-6
d_gene: TRBD1
abundance: .
CDR3aa: CASSLSRGQAGGANVLTF
CDR3nt: TGTGCCAGCAGCTTAAGCAGGGGGCAGGCGGGTGGGGCCAACGTCCTGACTTTC

v_gene: TRBV7-9
j_gene: TRBJ1-1
d_gene: .
abundance: .
CDR3aa: CASRNLAGGNTEAFF
CDR3nt: TGTGCCAGCAGGAACCTTGCTGGGGGGAACACTGAAGCTTTCTTT

v_gene: TRBV9
j_gene: TRBJ2-2
d_gene: .
abundance: .
CDR3aa: CASSAQGTGELFF
CDR3nt: TGTGCCAGCAGCGCACAGGGCACCGGGGAGCTGTTTTTT

v_gene: TRBV5-4
j_gene: TRBJ2-2
d_gene: .
abundance: .
CDR3aa: CASSRDMNTGELFF
CDR3nt: TGTGCCAGCAGCCGGGACATGAACACCGGGGAGCTGTTTTTT

v_gene: TRBV2
j_gene: TRBJ1-3
d_gene: .
abundance: few
CDR3aa: CASSVGGNTIYF
CDR3nt: TGTGCCAGCAGTGTAGGCGGAAACACCATATATTTT

v_gene: TRBV5-1
j_gene: TRBJ2-5
d_gene: .
abundance: .
CDR3aa: CASSLEGRETQYF
CDR3nt: TGCGCCAGCAGCTTGGAGGGGAGAGAGACCCAGTACTTC

v_gene: TRBV29-1
j_gene: TRBJ2-1
d_gene: .
abundance: once
CDR3aa: CSVEVGAKVNEQFF
CDR3nt: TGCAGCGTTGAAGTGGGGGCTAAAGTAAATGAGCAGTTCTTC

v_gene: TRBV7-9
j_gene: TRBJ1-2
d_gene: .
abundance: .
CDR3aa: CASSLVTSNYGYTF
CDR3nt: TGTGCCAGCAGCTTAGTCACAAGTAACTATGGCTACACCTTC

v_gene: TRBV7-2
j_gene: TRBJ1-4
d_gene: .
abundance: few
CDR3aa: CASSFTGYEKLFF
CDR3nt: TGTGCCAGCAGCTTTACAGGGTATGAAAAACTGTTTTTT

v_gene: TRBV5-5
j_gene: TRBJ1-1
d_gene: TRBD1
abundance: .
CDR3aa: CASSMGQGRGGVNTEAFF
CDR3nt: TGTGCCAGCAGCATGGGACAGGGGCGCGGGGGGGTGAACACTGAAGCTTTCTTT